The 11 T cell receptor beta chains reported below all come from one sample, sequenced in a study of CD8 T cells in ankylosing spondylitis. TCRdb passed the 5' RACE reads through MiXCR, listing each CDR3 protein once. The sample shows 250,000 to 400,000 distinct CDR3 sequences, more than 9% of them seen only once. Sequenced material: blood, either unsorted or a sorted T cell fraction (not recorded which). These receptors were taken from a female donor with ankylosing spondylitis or in good health (not recorded which).

This clonotype was recorded at least ten times. The chain joins TRBV20-1 to TRBJ2-3; D is perhaps TRBD2 (5 bases). Looked up from germline, CDR1 is DFQATT and CDR2 is SNEGSKA (reference sequence). The V end lost 0 bases, the J end lost 0 bases, and 10 bases lay between the germline ends. The CDR3 is 15 amino acids. CDR3 sequence (DNA): TGCAGTGCTAGAGAACCGACTACTAGCACAGATACGCAGTATTTT. This sequence encodes CSAREPTTSTDTQYF.

V and J are TRBV7-2 and TRBJ1-1, with 8 bases aligning to TRBD1. J lost 4 bases, V lost 5 bases, and 12 bases had no gene match. Germline values: CDR1 SGHTA, CDR2 FQGNSA. The CDR3 sequence is 16 residues long. Here the CDR3 reads CASSGYRGGVGTEAFF. CDR3 DNA: TGTGCCAGCAGCGGTTACAGGGGGGGGGTGGGCACTGAAGCTTTCTTT.

This clonotype was detected many times. The chain carries TRBV5-1 and TRBJ2-5; tentative D call: TRBD1 (6 bases). This CDR3 region has 15 residues. The V gene's germline CDR1 is SGHRS and CDR2 YFSETQ. V was cut by 0 bases and J by 1 base, with 10 bases left in between. CDR3 DNA: TGCGCCAGCAGCTTGGACGGACAGCTCCAAGAGACCCAGTACTTC. It translates to CASSLDGQLQETQYF.

The V and J genes are TRBV5-1 and TRBJ2-1; 7 positions match TRBD1. The CDR3 loop spans 17 amino acids. The J segment lost 8 bases and the V segment lost 3 bases, leaving 17 bases of the junction unmatched. Germline V gene sequence: CDR1 SGHRS, CDR2 YFSETQ. The CDR3 protein is CASSSGGTAKGVDEQFF. The CDR3 bases are TGCGCCAGCAGCTCAGGTGGGACAGCAAAAGGGGTCGATGAGCAGTTCTTC.

This clonotype was detected ten times or more. The chain recombines TRBV9 with TRBJ1-5; D not certain. Germline V gene sequence: CDR1 SGDLS, CDR2 YYNGEE. V lost 4 bases, J lost 7 bases, and 12 bases lay in between. This CDR3 has 13 residues. CDR3 in amino acids: CASSPWGGQPQHF. The CDR3 DNA is TGTGCCAGCAGCCCTTGGGGTGGCCAGCCCCAGCATTTT.

This chain connects TRBV5-1 to TRBJ2-7; D is perhaps TRBD2 (5 bases). Germline V lookup: CDR1 SGHRS, CDR2 YFSETQ. The CDR3 is made up of 16 amino acids. V was trimmed by 4 bases and J by 6 bases, leaving 23 bases between them. DNA of the CDR3: TGCGCCAGCAGCGGAGGAAGGTCTAGCCCCGGTCGCGAGCAGTACTTC. Protein sequence: CASSGGRSSPGREQYF.

This clonotype was seen many times. This chain uses TRBV20-1 with TRBJ2-3, with TRBD2 matching over 9 bases. With 6 bases clipped from V and 1 base from J, the junction kept 8 bases outside the gene matches. The CDR3 consists of 15 residues. The V gene's germline CDR1 is DFQATT and CDR2 SNEGSKA (reference sequence). The CDR3 DNA is TGCAGTGCCCCAGGCCGACTAGCGGGCACAGATACGCAGTATTTT. It yields the protein CSAPGRLAGTDTQYF.

This clonotype was picked up many times. The V call is TRBV6-1, the J call TRBJ1-5, with 12 bases aligning to TRBD1. The CDR3 runs 15 residues. Looked up from germline, CDR1 is MNHNS and CDR2 is SASEGT. With V trimmed by 5 bases and J by 7 bases, 6 bases remained unmatched. CDR3 sequence reads: CASSLGTGGGQPQHF. The DNA of the CDR3 is TGTGCCAGCAGTCTAGGGACAGGGGGCGGACAGCCCCAGCATTTT.

This clonotype occurred many times. V is TRBV20-1 and J is TRBJ1-1, with D maybe TRBD1 (5 bases). The germline V and J ends were trimmed by 6 bases and 11 bases, with 25 bases remaining between them. Germline V gene lookup returns CDR1 DFQATT and CDR2 SNEGSKA (reference sequence). The CDR3 has 14 residues. The CDR3 protein is CSALGGDAGRMAFF. The CDR3 bases are TGCAGTGCCCTCGGTGGGGACGCCGGAAGAATGGCTTTCTTT.

This clonotype was detected ten times or more. This rearrangement joins TRBV28 to TRBJ2-5; D tentatively fits TRBD1 or TRBD2 (5 bases each). V lost 4 bases to trimming and J lost 3 bases, with 18 bases between them. In germline, CDR1 is MDHEN, CDR2 SYDVKM. This CDR3 is 16 amino acids long. DNA of the CDR3: TGTGCCAGCAGTTCCGTCGGGACGGCGGACGAAGAGACCCAGTACTTC. Protein product: CASSSVGTADEETQYF. The full variable domain, its missing parts supplied by reference TRBV28 and TRBJ2-5, is DVKVTQSSRYLVKRTGEKVFLECVQDMDHENMFWYRQDPGLGLRLIYFSYDVKMKEKGDIPEGYSVSREKKERFSLILESASTNQTSMYLCASSSVGTADEETQYFGPGTRLLVL.

This clonotype was detected ten times or more. This chain joins TRBV27 and TRBJ2-2; D may be TRBD2 (5 bases). CDR3 length: 14 residues. Germline assignment: CDR1 MNHEY and CDR2 SMNVEV (reference sequence). V dropped 3 bases and J dropped 5 bases, with 10 bases sitting between them. The CDR3 nucleotides read TGTGCCAGCAGTTTCACGGGGTTGACCGGGGAGCTGTTTTTT. Translation: CASSFTGLTGELFF.